This TCR beta chain is drawn from a study of human T cells and chemical hapten exposure. General study findings and limits: The study found that DPC sensitization did not change TCRs above 1 in 1000 frequency.

V lost 3 bases, J lost 4 bases, and 12 bases lay in between. This CDR3 is 14 amino acids long. The starting material, unfractionated whole blood, was used for total RNA extraction. The library tagged individual cDNA molecules with unique molecular identifiers. TCRdb re-called the 5' RACE reads with MiXCR, one entry per CDR3 protein. This sample has about 110,000 distinct CDR3 sequences, with roughly 18% found just once. In regard to this clonotype: Antigen unknown.

This receptor was taken from a human donor in good health. This chain connects TRBV12-3 or TRBV12-4 to TRBJ1-1; weak D call: TRBD1 (5 bases). In DNA, the CDR3 is TGTGCCAGCAGTTTGGCAGGGATGGGCACTGAAGCTTTCTTT. Translation gives CASSLAGMGTEAFF.